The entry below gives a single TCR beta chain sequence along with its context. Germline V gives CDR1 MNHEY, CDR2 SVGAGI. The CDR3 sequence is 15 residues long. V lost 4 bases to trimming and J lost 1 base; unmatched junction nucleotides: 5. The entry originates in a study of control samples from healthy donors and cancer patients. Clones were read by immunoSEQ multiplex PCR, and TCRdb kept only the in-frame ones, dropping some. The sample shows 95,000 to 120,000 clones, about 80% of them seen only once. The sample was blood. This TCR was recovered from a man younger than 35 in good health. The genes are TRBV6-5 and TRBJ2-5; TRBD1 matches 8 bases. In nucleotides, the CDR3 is TGTGCCAGCAGTTTCCGGACAGGGACCCAAGAGACCCAGTACTTC. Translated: CASSFRTGTQETQYF.